This TCR beta chain was profiled in a study of blood T cell repertoires in COVID-19. Study-level information: From the United States, Italy and Spain came samples of acute and convalescent COVID-19.

This clone has a single count. A read error may produce the germline difference seen at one junction end. Authors' methods: It was from reference gene primer amplification that nucleated cell counts were estimated. Clones were sequenced by immunoSEQ multiplex PCR, and TCRdb holds only the in-frame ones, with some missing. The V and J calls and clone size are taken from that table; D and trimming were inferred from the DNA. The sample shows 150,000 to 200,000 clones, more than 85% of them seen only once. The CDR3 is 13 amino acids. Germline V lookup: CDR1 SGHNT, CDR2 YYREEE (reference sequence). The receptor was isolated from a woman in her sixties with COVID-19, enrolled during active disease. Sample: peripheral blood. The chain recombines TRBV5-4 with TRBJ1-1; 7 bases match TRBD1. CDR3 loop: CASSLEVGTVAGF. CDR3 DNA: TGTGCCAGCAGCTTGGAGGTGGGGACAGTCGCCGGTTTT.